This T cell receptor (beta chain) was captured by sequencing in a study of PD-1 blockade in classical Hodgkin lymphoma. With regard to this clone: Its antigen is undetermined.

Here immunoSEQ multiplex PCR was the method, and the copy in TCRdb shows in-frame clones only, minus some. Among 110,000 or so clones listed, roughly nine tenths were seen once. Points from the study as a whole: Those starting nivolumab under 1 year post-ASCT were excluded.

Each patient relapsed following autologous stem cell transplantation, and prior brentuximab vedotin exposure differed. The V end was cut by 4 bases, the J end by 3 bases, with 13 bases between. The germline gives CDR1 SGHAT, CDR2 FQNNGV. The CDR3 runs to 14 residues. The V and J genes are TRBV11-2 and TRBJ2-7; D is possibly TRBD2 (5 bases). The sequencing here drew on peripheral blood mononuclear cells (PBMCs), taken before the second cycle of nivolumab. The receptor's source is a human donor with classical Hodgkin lymphoma. This CDR3 reads CASSSGVAYYEQYF. As DNA, the CDR3 is TGTGCCAGCAGCTCCGGGGTGGCTTACTACGAGCAGTACTTC.